What follows are 32 T cell receptor beta chains derived from one specimen sequenced in a study of T cell responses to AZD1222 COVID-19 vaccine. Generated by immunoSEQ multiplex PCR, the TCRdb table keeps only in-frame clones and is missing some. Altogether roughly 120,000 clones are present, over 75% being singletons, with the ten largest covering 4.6%. The source was peripheral blood, collected on day 0 of AZD1222 vaccination. These receptors were taken from an adult in good health.

The chain joins TRBV5-6 to TRBJ2-4; no definite D call. Trimming took 4 bases from V and 0 from J, leaving 11 bases between them. CDR3 length: 15 amino acids. Germline assignment: CDR1 SGHDT and CDR2 YYEEEE. The CDR3 nucleotides read TGTGCCAGCAGCCCCCGACTGATAGCCAAAAACATTCAGTACTTC. This gives the protein CASSPRLIAKNIQYF.

J is TRBJ2-1 and V is TRBV3-1 (or the pseudogene TRBV3-2); possibly TRBD2 for D (6 bases). CDR3 length: 14 amino acids. The V and J ends lost 2 bases and 7 bases respectively, with 12 bases between them. Per germline, CDR1 LGHDT and CDR2 YNNKEL (reference sequence). The CDR3 nucleotides read TGTGCCAGCAGCCAAAATCCCGGGGGAAATGAGCAGTTCTTC. Its translation is CASSQNPGGNEQFF.

The chain recombines TRBV11-2 with TRBJ1-2, with D maybe TRBD1 (5 bases). Trimming took off 5 bases at V and 9 bases at J, with 19 bases between the two ends. Germline CDR1 SGHAT, CDR2 FQNNGV. The CDR3 runs 14 residues. The CDR3 DNA reads as TGTGCCAGCAGCCCCCCTGACAGTTCTGTACGCTACACCTTC. Translated, it gives CASSPPDSSVRYTF.

The chain uses TRBV7-6 and TRBJ2-1; the match to TRBD1 covers 8 bases. The V gene's germline CDR1 is SGHVS and CDR2 FNYEAQ. The J segment lost 7 bases and the V segment lost 4 bases, leaving 9 bases of the junction unmatched. The CDR3 has 15 residues. CDR3 amino acids: CASSSGQGKLNEQFF. The CDR3 DNA reads TGTGCCAGCAGCTCTGGACAGGGTAAATTGAATGAGCAGTTCTTC.

The chain uses TRBV15 and TRBJ1-5; 12 bases align to TRBD1. CDR1 and CDR2 from the germline V gene are LNHNV and YYDKDF (reference sequence). J gave up 6 bases and V 5 bases, and 2 bases lay outside the gene matches. There are 14 residues in the CDR3. The chain's CDR3 is CATSWGQGAQPQHF. The CDR3 region has the DNA TGTGCCACCAGCTGGGGACAGGGGGCTCAGCCCCAGCATTTT.

The V gene is TRBV9, the J gene TRBJ2-1, with 7 bases identical to TRBD2. The germline V gene encodes CDR1 SGDLS and CDR2 YYNGEE. The CDR3 loop spans 16 amino acids. V dropped 0 bases and J dropped 7; count of bases not matched to a gene: 10. The DNA of the CDR3 is TGTGCCAGCAGCGTAGACGAGGGGACTAACGATAATGAGCAGTTCTTC. Its protein is CASSVDEGTNDNEQFF.

The table lists this clone with a count of one. A far larger clone is just one base off, so this is likely a read error. This chain links TRBV7-2 with TRBJ2-1; D perhaps matches TRBD1 (6 bases). Trimming removed 4 bases from V and 3 bases from J, with 7 bases in between. The CDR3 is 13 residues long. CDR1 is SGHTA and CDR2 is FQGNSA in the germline V gene. CDR3 loop: CASSSDSYNEQFF. CDR3 nucleotides: TGTGCCAGCAGCTCGGACAGCTACAATGAGCAGTTCTTC.

This clone occurred once. The genes are TRBV7-8 and TRBJ1-4; tentative D call: TRBD1 (6 bases). With 3 bases removed from V and 9 bases from J, the gap between germline ends came to 17 bases. In germline, CDR1 is SGHVS, CDR2 FQNEAQ. This CDR3 contains 15 residues. Here the CDR3 DNA reads TGTGCCAGCAGCTTTACGGGGGGCATCCGTCAAAAACTGTTTTTT. It translates to CASSFTGGIRQKLFF.

The V call is TRBV28, the J call TRBJ1-2; no definite D call. The CDR3 is 14 residues long. Germline CDR1 reads MDHEN; CDR2 reads SYDVKM. The ends were cut back, 3 bases at V and 7 bases at J, with 15 bases in the middle. In DNA form, the CDR3 reads TGTGCCAGCAGTTTTGAGCGGGGTATTCGTGGCTACACCTTC. Protein product: CASSFERGIRGYTF.

The V gene is TRBV7-6, the J gene TRBJ2-6; D might be TRBD1 or TRBD2, each matching 6 bases. Germline V gene sequence: CDR1 SGHVS, CDR2 FNYEAQ. Between the trimmed V and J ends, which lost 5 bases and 4 bases, there was a span of 12 bases. This CDR3 has 15 residues. The DNA for the CDR3 is TGTGCCAGCAGCAGAGGGGGGTCCGGGGCCAACGTCCTGACTTTC. Encoded protein: CASSRGGSGANVLTF.

The rearrangement joins TRBV6-5 to TRBJ2-7, with 9 bases matching TRBD1. The CDR3 extends over 15 amino acids. V lost 6 bases to trimming and J lost 2 bases; unmatched junction nucleotides: 8. Germline values: CDR1 MNHEY, CDR2 SVGAGI. The CDR3: CASSLRGDRAYEQYF. CDR3 bases: TGTGCCAGCAGCCTCCGGGGGGACAGGGCCTACGAGCAGTACTTC.

The chain joins TRBV5-8 to TRBJ2-3; the D is unclear. Germline V CDR1 and CDR2: SGHTS, YDEGEE. Trimming took 4 bases from V and 2 from J, leaving 8 bases between them. This CDR3 contains 13 residues. The CDR3 DNA reads as TGTGCCAGCAGCCTCGGTCCCACAGATACGCAGTATTTT. This encodes CASSLGPTDTQYF.

CDR3 loop: CASSENRGYEQYF. DNA of the CDR3: TGTGCCAGCTCAGAAAACAGGGGTTACGAGCAGTACTTC. J is TRBJ2-7 and V is TRBV18, with 7 bases that match TRBD1. Trimming at V came to 5 bases and at J to 4 bases, leaving 5 bases not matched to a gene. The CDR3 length is 13 residues. Per the germline V gene, CDR1 is KGHSH and CDR2 is LQKENI. Looking up the rest from reference TRBV18 and TRBJ2-7 gives the full variable domain: NAGVMQNPRHLVRRRGQEARLRCSPMKGHSHVYWYRQLPEEGLKFMVYLQKENIIDESGMPKERFSAEFPKEGPSILRIQQVVRGDSAAYFCASSENRGYEQYFGPGTRLTVT.

This clone came up once. The CDR3 spells CASSLQGSGEKLFF. The CDR3 nucleotides read TGCGCCAGCAGCCTACAGGGGAGCGGTGAAAAACTGTTTTTT. The chain combines TRBV5-1 with TRBJ1-4, with TRBD1 matching 7 bases. This CDR3 comprises 14 residues. CDR1 is SGHRS and CDR2 is YFSETQ in the germline V gene. Losses at the gene ends were 4 bases for V and 7 bases for J; bases not matched to a gene: 7.

The J gene is TRBJ2-6, the V gene TRBV4-1; D is tentatively TRBD1 or TRBD2 (5 bases each). V lost 4 bases and J lost 7, with 17 bases in between. Germline V lookup: CDR1 MGHRA, CDR2 YSYEKL. There are 16 residues in the CDR3. CDR3 loop: CASSLGTGKFANVLTF. CDR3 sequence (DNA): TGCGCCAGCAGCCTCGGGACGGGGAAATTTGCCAACGTCCTGACTTTC.

This chain joins TRBV18 and TRBJ1-6; unclear D gene. The CDR3 covers 14 residues. From germline, CDR1 is KGHSH and CDR2 LQKENI. V shed 2 bases and J shed 10 bases, with 12 bases lying between them. CDR3 nucleotide sequence: TGTGCCAGCTCACCATCACGGGAAGGATCACCCCTCCACTTT. Protein product: CASSPSREGSPLHF.

This chain joins TRBV7-9 and TRBJ2-2; D is possibly TRBD2 (6 bases). The V end lost 7 bases, the J end lost 6 bases, and 24 bases lay between the germline ends. Germline V gives CDR1 SEHNR, CDR2 FQNEAQ (reference sequence). CDR3 size: 17 residues. The CDR3 is CASIPGNRLGPSGELFF. The CDR3 DNA is TGTGCCAGCATCCCCGGGAACCGACTAGGACCCTCCGGGGAGCTGTTTTTT.

V usage is TRBV28 and J usage is TRBJ2-7; D is perhaps TRBD1 (6 bases). The germline gives CDR1 MDHEN, CDR2 SYDVKM. The V end lost 2 bases, the J end lost 4 bases, and 9 bases lay between the germline ends. CDR3 length equals 13 residues. CDR3 amino acids: CASSLRTVYEQYF. Here the CDR3 DNA reads TGTGCCAGCAGTTTAAGGACAGTATACGAGCAGTACTTC. The full variable domain, with the rest looked up from reference TRBV28 and TRBJ2-7, is DVKVTQSSRYLVKRTGEKVFLECVQDMDHENMFWYRQDPGLGLRLIYFSYDVKMKEKGDIPEGYSVSREKKERFSLILESASTNQTSMYLCASSLRTVYEQYFGPGTRLTVT.

The rearrangement uses TRBV2 and TRBJ2-2, with a tentative D call TRBD1 (6 bases). V was pared by 1 base and J by 6 bases, with 9 bases between. The CDR3 extends over 14 amino acids. Germline V gene sequence: CDR1 SNHLY, CDR2 FYNNEI. CDR3: CASSEVRGAGELFF. DNA of the CDR3: TGTGCCAGCAGTGAAGTCAGGGGAGCCGGGGAGCTGTTTTTT.

This chain links TRBV19 with TRBJ2-5; 9 positions match TRBD1. J lost 3 bases, V lost 6 bases, and 2 bases had no gene match. Per the germline V gene, CDR1 is LNHDA and CDR2 is SQIVND (reference sequence). This CDR3 spans 13 amino acids. CDR3 in amino acids: CASRRQGEETQYF. CDR3 DNA sequence: TGTGCCAGTAGAAGACAGGGGGAAGAGACCCAGTACTTC.

The CDR3, as DNA: TGCGCCAGCAGTCTCCGGGTCTCCTACGAGCAGTACTTC. This codes for CASSLRVSYEQYF. The chain joins TRBV4-1 to TRBJ2-7; D call uncertain. Per germline, CDR1 MGHRA and CDR2 YSYEKL. This CDR3 has 13 amino acids. The V and J ends lost 6 bases and 0 bases respectively, with 9 bases between them.

This chain uses TRBV2 with TRBJ1-2, with 9 bases identical to TRBD1. The ends lost 6 bases at V and 8 bases at J; junction bases unmatched: 4. The CDR3 consists of 12 residues. Germline CDR1 is SNHLY and CDR2 is FYNNEI. CDR3 protein: CASRPDRGGYTF. The CDR3 DNA reads TGTGCCAGCAGACCGGACAGGGGAGGCTACACCTTC.

The J gene is TRBJ2-1, the V gene TRBV5-1; 8 nucleotides agree with TRBD2. CDR1 is SGHRS and CDR2 is YFSETQ in the germline V gene. Trimming at V came to 0 bases and at J to 9 bases, leaving 8 bases not matched to a gene. The CDR3 has 15 residues. CDR3: CASSLAMASGREQFF. DNA for the CDR3: TGCGCCAGCAGCTTGGCCATGGCTAGCGGGCGTGAGCAGTTCTTC. The full variable domain, its missing parts supplied by reference TRBV5-1 and TRBJ2-1, is KAGVTQTPRYLIKTRGQQVTLSCSPISGHRSVSWYQQTPGQGLQFLFEYFSETQRNKGNFPGRFSGRQFSNSRSEMNVSTLELGDSALYLCASSLAMASGREQFFGPGTRLTVL.

CDR3 region: CATSPRQGASTRVGQYF. The CDR3 bases are TGTGCCACCAGCCCTCGACAGGGGGCTAGCACCCGGGTCGGGCAGTATTTT. V and J are TRBV24-1 and TRBJ2-3, with 10 bases identical to TRBD1. From germline, CDR1 is KGHDR and CDR2 SFDVKD. Trimming removed 7 bases from V and 11 bases from J; junction bases left unmatched: 20. This CDR3 contains 17 residues.

The rearrangement joins TRBV28 to TRBJ2-1, with 9 nucleotides matching TRBD1. Germline V CDR1 and CDR2: MDHEN, SYDVKM. The CDR3 has 15 residues. Trimming took 6 bases from V and 5 from J; bases not matched to a gene: 8. As DNA, the CDR3 is TGTGCCAGCAGCAGAGGGGGGACAGGGAACAATGAGCAGTTCTTC. Residues: CASSRGGTGNNEQFF.

This chain connects TRBV30 to TRBJ1-1, with TRBD1 as a possible D gene (5 bases). The germline CDR1 and CDR2 sequences are GTSNPN and SVGIG (reference sequence). Trimming removed 1 base at V and 3 bases at J, with 9 bases between. There are 13 residues in the CDR3. CDR3 residues: CAWSAPGHTEAFF. CDR3 bases: TGTGCCTGGAGTGCTCCGGGGCACACTGAAGCTTTCTTT.

This rearrangement joins TRBV19 to TRBJ1-2, with a possible D match to TRBD1 (5 bases). V lost 8 bases and J 8 bases, leaving 21 bases between the germline ends. Germline lookup yields CDR1 LNHDA and CDR2 SQIVND (reference sequence). The CDR3 sequence is 14 residues long. CDR3 nucleotide sequence: TGTGCCAGTGACCAGGGACCTTTCTCAAGGGGCTACACCTTC. Protein product: CASDQGPFSRGYTF.

This chain joins TRBV5-6 and TRBJ2-1; tentatively, D is TRBD2 (6 bases). V was trimmed by 2 bases and J by 2 bases, leaving 14 bases between them. There are 16 residues in the CDR3. The germline gives CDR1 SGHDT, CDR2 YYEEEE. The CDR3 sequence is CASSLGIGGTYNEQFF. In DNA, the CDR3 is TGTGCCAGCAGCTTAGGAATCGGGGGTACCTACAATGAGCAGTTCTTC.

On this clone: The sample has other DNA sequences that encode this CDR3 too. V and J are TRBV28 and TRBJ1-2; D not certain. The CDR3 runs to 12 residues. V was clipped by 3 bases and J by 8 bases, with 10 bases between them. Germline CDR1 reads MDHEN; CDR2 reads SYDVKM. The CDR3 DNA follows: TGTGCCAGCAGTTTTGGCTCTATGGGCTACACCTTC. Translating gives CASSFGSMGYTF.

This clone was observed many times. The chain links TRBV3-1 (or the pseudogene TRBV3-2) to TRBJ1-6; a possible D gene is TRBD1 (5 bases). Trimming left V 6 bases short and J 5 bases short, with 8 bases between. The CDR3 spans 13 residues. Germline values: CDR1 LGHDT, CDR2 YNNKEL (reference sequence). The CDR3 protein is CASRGVDNSPLHF. The CDR3, as DNA: TGTGCCAGCAGGGGGGTAGATAATTCACCCCTCCACTTT.

This chain links TRBV9 with TRBJ2-3, with 10 bases matching TRBD2. The CDR3 contains 16 residues. V trimming: 4 bases; J trimming: 5 bases; junction bases outside the gene matches: 10. Germline V gene lookup returns CDR1 SGDLS and CDR2 YYNGEE. CDR3 nucleotide sequence: TGTGCCAGCAGCCTCGGGGTAGCGGGGGGATTAGATACGCAGTATTTT. It specifies CASSLGVAGGLDTQYF.

The chain links TRBV12-5 to TRBJ1-4; 12 nucleotides align to TRBD1. CDR1 is LGHNT and CDR2 is FRNRAP in the germline V gene. V shed 5 bases, J shed 7 bases, and the junction held 11 bases outside the gene matches. CDR3 size: 17 residues. Here the CDR3 reads CASGIIPRDRGREKLFF. DNA for the CDR3: TGTGCTAGTGGTATTATACCTCGGGACAGGGGGCGTGAAAAACTGTTTTTT. The full variable domain, its missing parts supplied by reference TRBV12-5 and TRBJ1-4, is DARVTQTPRHKVTEMGQEVTMRCQPILGHNTVFWYRQTMMQGLELLAYFRNRAPLDDSGMPKDRFSAEMPDATLATLKIQPSEPRDSAVYFCASGIIPRDRGREKLFFGSGTQLSVL.